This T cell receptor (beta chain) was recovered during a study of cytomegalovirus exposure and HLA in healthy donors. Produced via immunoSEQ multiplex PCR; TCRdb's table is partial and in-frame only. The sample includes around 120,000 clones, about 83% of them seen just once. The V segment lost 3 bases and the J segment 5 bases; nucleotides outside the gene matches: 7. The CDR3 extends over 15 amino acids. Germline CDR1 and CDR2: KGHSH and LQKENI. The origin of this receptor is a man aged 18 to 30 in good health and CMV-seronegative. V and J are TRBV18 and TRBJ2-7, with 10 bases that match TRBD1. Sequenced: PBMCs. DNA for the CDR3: TGTGCCAGCTCACCGACCGGGACAGGGGTGAACGAGCAGTACTTC. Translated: CASSPTGTGVNEQYF.